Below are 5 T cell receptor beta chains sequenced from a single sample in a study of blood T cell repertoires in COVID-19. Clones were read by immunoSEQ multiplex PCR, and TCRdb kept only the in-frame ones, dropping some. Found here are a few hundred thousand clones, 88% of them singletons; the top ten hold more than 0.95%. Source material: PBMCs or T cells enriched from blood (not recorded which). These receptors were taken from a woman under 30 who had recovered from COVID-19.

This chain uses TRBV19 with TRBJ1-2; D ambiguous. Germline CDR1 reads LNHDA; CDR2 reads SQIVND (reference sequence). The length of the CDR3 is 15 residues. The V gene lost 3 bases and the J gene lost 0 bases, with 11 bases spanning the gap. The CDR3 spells CASSMASQSNYGYTF. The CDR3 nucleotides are TGTGCCAGTAGTATGGCCTCACAGTCTAACTATGGCTACACCTTC.

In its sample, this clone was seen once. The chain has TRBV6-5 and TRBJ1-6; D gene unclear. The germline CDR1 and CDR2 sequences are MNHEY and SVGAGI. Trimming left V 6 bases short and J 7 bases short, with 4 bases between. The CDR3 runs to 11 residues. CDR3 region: CASSQNSPLHF. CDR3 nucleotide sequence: TGTGCCAGCAGCCAAAATTCACCCCTCCACTTT.

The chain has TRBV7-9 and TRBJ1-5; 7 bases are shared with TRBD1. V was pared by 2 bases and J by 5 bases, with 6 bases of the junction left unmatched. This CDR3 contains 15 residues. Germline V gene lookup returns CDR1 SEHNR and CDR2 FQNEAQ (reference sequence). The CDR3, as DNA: TGTGCCAGCAGCTTAACAGGGGAAGGGCATCAGCCCCAGCATTTT. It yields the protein CASSLTGEGHQPQHF.

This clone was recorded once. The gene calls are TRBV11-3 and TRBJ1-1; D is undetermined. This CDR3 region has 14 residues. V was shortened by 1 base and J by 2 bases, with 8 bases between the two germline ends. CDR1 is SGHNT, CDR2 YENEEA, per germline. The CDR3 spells CASSLGRTNTEAFF. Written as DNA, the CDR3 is TGTGCCAGCAGCTTAGGGCGGACTAACACTGAAGCTTTCTTT.

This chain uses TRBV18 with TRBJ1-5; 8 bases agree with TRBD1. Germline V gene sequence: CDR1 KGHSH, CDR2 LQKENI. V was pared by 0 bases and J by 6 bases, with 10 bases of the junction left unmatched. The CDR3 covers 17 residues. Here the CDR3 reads CASSPPGGQGASQPQHF. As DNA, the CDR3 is TGTGCCAGCTCACCACCGGGCGGCCAGGGGGCATCTCAGCCCCAGCATTTT.